This T cell receptor beta chain was profiled in a study of T cells in Graves' hyperthyroidism and ophthalmopathy. Each diagnosis drew on symptoms, thyroxine, TRAb, thyroid ultrasound and orbital computed tomography findings. This clonotype was counted between two and nine times. V was trimmed by 6 bases and J by 4 bases, leaving 18 bases between them. CDR3 length equals 15 residues. Germline V gives CDR1 MNHEY, CDR2 SVGAGI. There were TCR beta CDR3 regions amplified from RNA transcripts. The TCR CDR3 first-round RT-PCR relied on the HTBI primer set. TCRdb re-called the multiplex PCR reads through MiXCR, storing one row per CDR3 protein. The data show hundreds of thousands of distinct CDR3 sequences, roughly 25% seen once.

This TCR derives from a woman younger than 45 with Graves' ophthalmopathy. Sequenced sample: blood. The rearrangement links TRBV6-5 to TRBJ1-1, with D maybe TRBD1 (5 bases). Here the CDR3 reads CASRYRDPLSTEAFF. CDR3 bases: TGTGCCAGCAGATACCGGGACCCTCTTTCCACTGAAGCTTTCTTT.